This TCR beta chain derives from a study of T cells in Graves' hyperthyroidism and ophthalmopathy. Study findings and constraints: Appearing also in blood were most of the thyroid clonotypes expanded above 0.001.

It was RNA transcripts that yielded the amplified TCR beta CDR3 regions. Initially, a first-round RT-PCR of the TCR CDR3 employed the HTBI primer set. TCRdb recomputed calls from the multiplex PCR reads with MiXCR, one row per CDR3 protein. This sample yields fewer than 500,000 distinct CDR3 sequences, of which approximately 14% are seen a single time; 13% belongs to the top ten. Diagnoses rested on clinical symptoms, serum thyroxine and TRAb, thyroid ultrasound and orbital computed tomography. This clonotype was recorded at least ten times. Its antigen is currently unknown. Germline values: CDR1 SGHAT, CDR2 FQNNGV. The CDR3 extends over 14 amino acids. The V and J ends lost 4 bases and 8 bases respectively, with 15 bases between them.

What was sequenced was blood. The receptor was derived from a man aged 18 to 35 with Graves' ophthalmopathy. The chain links TRBV11-2 to TRBJ2-1; possibly TRBD1 or TRBD2 for D (5 bases each). The CDR3 region is CASSSRPGTDEQFF. For the CDR3, the DNA is TGTGCCAGCAGCTCGCGTCCAGGGACCGATGAGCAGTTCTTC.